These 30 T cell receptor beta chains were sequenced from one sample in a study of shared clonotypes between healthy human individuals (dated by TCRdb to about 2020). Library creation used the immunoSEQ multiplex PCR assay. TCRdb mirrors the immuneACCESS table, restricted to in-frame sequences. Some clones are absent from its copies; in checked studies, under half trace to an unresolved V gene, and the reason for the others is unknown. This sample gives 850,000 to 1,100,000 clones in total; around three quarters of them show up just once. Over 0.8% of the sample comes from the top ten. The specimen sequenced was memory CD4+ T cells from PBMCs. What this sample's cell subset or site label stands for: CD45RA-negative fraction. These receptors were collected from a man aged 18 to 30 in good health. Some clones in this sample may be carry-over from other donors' samples.

This clone was detected only a few times. This chain connects TRBV5-1 to TRBJ1-2, with 10 bases aligning to TRBD1. V lost 4 bases and J lost 8; bases outside the gene matches: 8. The CDR3 has 14 amino acids. CDR1 and CDR2 from the germline V gene are SGHRS and YFSETQ. The CDR3 region is CASSASGTGDGYTF. DNA of the CDR3: TGCGCCAGCAGCGCGTCCGGGACAGGGGACGGCTACACCTTC.

The rearrangement links TRBV2 to TRBJ1-1; no clear D. The germline V gene has CDR1 SNHLY and CDR2 FYNNEI. Trimming cost V 7 bases and J 10 bases, with 22 bases left between them. CDR3 length: 14 amino acids. CDR3 region: CASTLEGRSAVAFF. CDR3 nucleotides: TGTGCCAGCACCCTAGAGGGCAGGAGTGCGGTAGCTTTCTTT.

This chain uses TRBV30 with TRBJ2-7, with D uncertain. Trimming took off 2 bases at V and 9 bases at J, with 11 bases between the two ends. The V gene's germline CDR1 is GTSNPN and CDR2 SVGIG (reference sequence). The CDR3 runs to 11 residues. The CDR3 protein is CAWSTTSGQYF. The CDR3 DNA is TGTGCCTGGAGTACAACCTCGGGGCAGTACTTC.

This clone has only one observation. V is TRBV4-2 and J is TRBJ2-4, with 12 bases that match TRBD2. This CDR3 contains 16 residues. Germline CDR1 and CDR2: LGHNA and YNFKEQ. J lost 7 bases, V lost 3 bases, and 7 bases had no gene match. This chain's CDR3 is CASSQVLTSGGNIQYF. In nucleotides, the CDR3 is TGTGCCAGCAGCCAGGTCTTAACTAGCGGGGGGAACATTCAGTACTTC.

The CDR3 region is CASSVAPLITEAFF. The DNA of the CDR3 is TGTGCCAGCAGCGTAGCTCCCTTAATCACTGAAGCTTTCTTT. The chain recombines TRBV9 with TRBJ1-1; D is unclear. The V end lost 0 bases, the J end lost 4 bases, and 10 bases lay between the germline ends. There are 14 residues in the CDR3. Per germline, CDR1 SGDLS and CDR2 YYNGEE.

The J gene is TRBJ2-7, the V gene TRBV10-3, with D hard to call. Germline CDR1 and CDR2: ENHRY and SYGVKD. Trimming removed 2 bases at V and 3 bases at J, with 5 bases between. CDR3 length: 12 amino acids. CDR3 in amino acids: CAISEGRYEQYF. The CDR3, as DNA: TGTGCCATCAGTGAGGGACGCTACGAGCAGTACTTC.

This clone has a single count. J is TRBJ2-3 and V is TRBV7-9; D perhaps matches TRBD1 (5 bases). There are 17 residues in the CDR3. Germline V CDR1 and CDR2: SEHNR, FQNEAQ (reference sequence). The V end lost 5 bases, the J end lost 0 bases, and 18 bases lay between the germline ends. The CDR3 sequence: CASSLLLSWGSTDTQYF. The CDR3 DNA is TGTGCCAGCAGCCTCCTGCTTTCTTGGGGCAGCACAGATACGCAGTATTTT.

This clone was counted ten times or more. CDR3 nucleotide sequence: TGTGCCATCAGTGAGACCGGGACGGAGGGACTGTCCTACGAGCAGTACTTC. Its translation: CAISETGTEGLSYEQYF. This chain uses TRBV10-3 with TRBJ2-7, with D perhaps matching TRBD2 (6 bases). This CDR3 has 17 residues. V was trimmed by 2 bases and J by 1 base, leaving 18 bases between them. Germline assignment: CDR1 ENHRY and CDR2 SYGVKD.

The rearrangement joins TRBV10-3 to TRBJ1-3; the D is unclear. Trimming left V 8 bases short and J 0 bases short, with 14 bases between. The CDR3 spans 15 residues. Germline V gives CDR1 ENHRY, CDR2 SYGVKD. CDR3 region: CAIGPGLDSGNTIYF. The CDR3 coding sequence is TGTGCCATCGGGCCGGGCCTCGACTCTGGAAACACCATATATTTT.

This sequence joins TRBV7-2 and TRBJ2-7; D gene unclear. This CDR3 spans 13 amino acids. Germline CDR1 is SGHTA and CDR2 is FQGNSA. Trimming pared 2 bases from V and 3 bases from J, leaving 8 bases between. The CDR3 is CASSLRSNYEQYF. In DNA form, the CDR3 reads TGTGCCAGCAGCTTACGGTCTAACTACGAGCAGTACTTC.

The chain has TRBV4-3 and TRBJ1-5; no definite D call. The germline V gene has CDR1 LGHNA and CDR2 YSLEER. The CDR3 length is 17 residues. V was pared by 0 bases and J by 1 base, with 13 bases between. The CDR3 sequence is CASSQDPPQRSNQPQHF. CDR3 DNA sequence: TGCGCCAGCAGCCAAGATCCCCCACAGCGGAGCAATCAGCCCCAGCATTTT.

This sequence joins TRBV7-2 and TRBJ2-7; D call uncertain. Per germline, CDR1 SGHTA and CDR2 FQGNSA. The CDR3 has 13 residues. The V end was cut by 6 bases, the J end by 2 bases, with 11 bases between. CDR3 sequence reads: CASSRVGTYEQYF. CDR3 sequence (DNA): TGTGCCAGCAGTCGAGTTGGGACCTACGAGCAGTACTTC.

The sample holds one count of this clone. The genes are TRBV11-2 and TRBJ1-2; 11 bases are a match to TRBD1. Unmatched junction bases numbered 3, after V lost 3 bases and J lost 6 bases. Germline V CDR1 and CDR2: SGHAT, FQNNGV. The CDR3 totals 14 residues. CDR3 residues: CASSLDRGQNGYTF. The CDR3 DNA sequence: TGTGCCAGCAGCTTGGACAGGGGGCAAAATGGCTACACCTTC.

In its sample, this clone was seen a few times. Additional DNA sequences in this sample encode the identical CDR3. The J gene is TRBJ2-7, the V gene TRBV28; 7 bases match TRBD2. The CDR3 covers 14 residues. Per the germline V gene, CDR1 is MDHEN and CDR2 is SYDVKM. V dropped 6 bases and J dropped 2; count of bases not matched to a gene: 7. The CDR3 here is CASSLAGLTYEQYF. CDR3 DNA sequence: TGTGCCAGCAGCTTAGCGGGCCTAACCTACGAGCAGTACTTC.

The gene calls are TRBV5-4 and TRBJ2-1; 12 nucleotides match TRBD2. This CDR3 region has 17 residues. CDR1 is SGHNT, CDR2 YYREEE, per germline (reference sequence). V lost 0 bases and J lost 6; bases outside the gene matches: 7. The chain's CDR3 is CASSLAPLAGGFNEQFF. For the CDR3, the DNA is TGTGCCAGCAGCTTGGCCCCCCTAGCGGGAGGGTTCAATGAGCAGTTCTTC.

This sequence joins TRBV27 and TRBJ2-7; D perhaps matches TRBD1 (5 bases). The V end was cut by 4 bases, the J end by 2 bases, with 12 bases between. The CDR3 is 14 amino acids. The germline gives CDR1 MNHEY, CDR2 SMNVEV (reference sequence). CDR3 protein: CASSYWGKTYEQYF. As DNA, the CDR3 is TGTGCCAGCAGTTATTGGGGCAAAACCTACGAGCAGTACTTC.

This chain uses TRBV6-1 with TRBJ2-7, with D possibly TRBD2 on 6 matching bases. Germline V CDR1 and CDR2: MNHNS, SASEGT. Trimming left V 6 bases short and J 5 bases short, with 20 bases between. CDR3 length: 15 amino acids. CDR3 DNA sequence: TGTGCCAGCAGCCCAGTAGCGGAGGCAGGGAACGAGCAGTACTTC. Translation: CASSPVAEAGNEQYF.

In its sample, this clone was seen a few times. V gene TRBV5-1 combines with J gene TRBJ2-3; tentative D call: TRBD2 (5 bases). This CDR3 is 14 amino acids long. Trimming pared 0 bases from V and 6 bases from J, leaving 11 bases between. Per germline, CDR1 SGHRS and CDR2 YFSETQ. CDR3 sequence reads: CASSLDPSGDTQYF. In DNA form, the CDR3 reads TGCGCCAGCAGCTTGGACCCATCGGGGGATACGCAGTATTTT.

The gene calls are TRBV2 and TRBJ1-6, with a possible D match to TRBD1 (6 bases). The CDR3 length is 15 residues. The germline V gene has CDR1 SNHLY and CDR2 FYNNEI. Trimming pared 6 bases from V and 7 bases from J, leaving 16 bases between. In DNA form, the CDR3 reads TGTGCCAGCAGGACGGGCCAACAGGGAAATTCACCCCTCCACTTT. It encodes CASRTGQQGNSPLHF.

The chain combines TRBV27 with TRBJ2-7; 9 bases line up with TRBD2. Per germline, CDR1 MNHEY and CDR2 SMNVEV (reference sequence). The CDR3 has 17 residues. With 4 bases clipped from V and 3 bases from J, the junction kept 13 bases outside the gene matches. This CDR3 is CASSYKGAGGPDYEQYF. The CDR3 bases are TGTGCCAGCAGTTACAAAGGGGCGGGAGGGCCAGACTACGAGCAGTACTTC.

The V call is TRBV2, the J call TRBJ1-1; D gene unclear. V shed 5 bases and J shed 6 bases, with 13 bases lying between them. Germline CDR1 SNHLY, CDR2 FYNNEI. The CDR3 has 13 amino acids. CDR3 region: CASSFEFGPEAFF. CDR3 sequence (DNA): TGTGCCAGCAGTTTCGAGTTCGGGCCTGAAGCTTTCTTT.

The chain couples TRBV18 to TRBJ2-1, with D hard to call. Germline V gives CDR1 KGHSH, CDR2 LQKENI. This CDR3 comprises 14 residues. V dropped 0 bases and J dropped 4 bases, with 7 bases sitting between them. In DNA, the CDR3 is TGTGCCAGCTCACCACCCCTGTCTTACAATGAGCAGTTCTTC. Protein product: CASSPPLSYNEQFF.

J is TRBJ2-2 and V is TRBV2, with TRBD1 matching over 9 bases. The V and J ends lost 6 bases and 2 bases, in that order; junction bases with no gene match: 13. CDR3 length: 18 amino acids. Germline V lookup: CDR1 SNHLY, CDR2 FYNNEI. The CDR3 nucleotides are TGTGCCAGCAGGGAACTGGGGGGACAGGGCCTAAACACCGGGGAGCTGTTTTTT. The encoded protein is CASRELGGQGLNTGELFF.

The CDR3 is CASSSARPLYF. The CDR3 region has the DNA TGTGCCAGCAGCTCTGCCCGGCCATTATATTTT. The rearrangement uses TRBV7-9 and TRBJ1-3; no reliable D call. The ends were cut back, 4 bases at V and 14 bases at J, with 12 bases in the middle. The CDR3 length is 11 residues. CDR1 and CDR2 from the germline V gene are SEHNR and FQNEAQ (reference sequence).

This chain joins TRBV11-2 and TRBJ1-1; D is unresolved. Germline CDR1 and CDR2: SGHAT and FQNNGV. V gave up 2 bases and J gave up 1 base, with 5 bases separating them. CDR3 length: 13 amino acids. The CDR3 loop reads CASSLIENTEAFF. Here the CDR3 DNA reads TGTGCCAGCAGCTTAATAGAGAACACTGAAGCTTTCTTT.

This clone occurred a few times. The chain combines TRBV28 with TRBJ2-3; tentatively, D is TRBD1 (6 bases). V lost 6 bases and J lost 3, with 19 bases in between. This CDR3 has 16 amino acids. Germline lookup yields CDR1 MDHEN and CDR2 SYDVKM. The CDR3 spells CASRENRALPTDTQYF. CDR3 DNA: TGTGCCAGCAGAGAGAACAGGGCCCTTCCGACAGATACGCAGTATTTT. The full variable domain, its missing parts supplied by reference TRBV28 and TRBJ2-3, is DVKVTQSSRYLVKRTGEKVFLECVQDMDHENMFWYRQDPGLGLRLIYFSYDVKMKEKGDIPEGYSVSREKKERFSLILESASTNQTSMYLCASRENRALPTDTQYFGPGTRLTVL.

This clone showed up just a few times. J is TRBJ1-1 and V is TRBV6-1; no reliable D call. The V and J ends lost 5 bases and 2 bases respectively, with 15 bases between them. The CDR3 consists of 15 residues. Germline assignment: CDR1 MNHNS and CDR2 SASEGT. CDR3 sequence (DNA): TGTGCCAGCAGTTTCACCTCGAGCCCAAACACTGAAGCTTTCTTT. It is translated as CASSFTSSPNTEAFF.

V is TRBV30 and J is TRBJ1-5, with a tentative D call TRBD1 (5 bases). This CDR3 has 13 amino acids. Trimming took off 1 base at V and 5 bases at J, with 9 bases between the two ends. The germline V gene encodes CDR1 GTSNPN and CDR2 SVGIG (reference sequence). The CDR3 DNA is TGTGCCTGGAGTGAGGGGACCGATCAGCCCCAGCATTTT. It is translated as CAWSEGTDQPQHF.

The rearrangement joins TRBV30 to TRBJ1-4, with D unclear. Germline V gives CDR1 GTSNPN, CDR2 SVGIG (reference sequence). The CDR3 is made up of 16 amino acids. Trimming shortened V by 0 bases and J by 5 bases, and 16 bases separated the two germline ends. CDR3 coding DNA: TGTGCCTGGAGTGTTCATTTAGGGCCCCACAATGAAAAACTGTTTTTT. It codes for CAWSVHLGPHNEKLFF.

The chain recombines TRBV5-1 with TRBJ2-2; 7 nucleotides align to TRBD2. Germline-derived CDR1 and CDR2 are SGHRS and YFSETQ. This CDR3 has 17 amino acids. The junction had 15 bases not matched to a gene; V was cut back by 5 bases and J by 5 bases. CDR3 coding DNA: TGCGCCAGCAGTCAAAATTCCGTAGGTAGCGGGACCGGGGAGCTGTTTTTT. It translates to CASSQNSVGSGTGELFF.